These 13 T cell receptor beta chains share one sample of origin, sequenced in a study of T cell repertoires in cytomegalovirus infection. MiXCR was run by TCRdb on the reads, yielding one entry per CDR3 protein. The sample records around 530,000 distinct CDR3 sequences, more than 15% being singletons. Material: CD8+ T cells from PBMCs. The receptor set was obtained from a human donor in good health (CMV status not recorded). Some clones in this sample may be carry-over from other donors' samples.

This chain connects TRBV2 to TRBJ2-7; TRBD1 aligns across 10 bases. V gave up 10 bases and J gave up 4 bases; unmatched junction bases: 7. This CDR3 has 13 residues. Germline V gives CDR1 SNHLY, CDR2 FYNNEI. In DNA form, the CDR3 reads TGTGCCACAGTCGGACAGGGGGTTTACGAGCAGTACTTC. Encoded protein: CATVGQGVYEQYF.

As to this clonotype: This is likely a read error, given that the CDR3 carries no conserved phenylalanine or tryptophan at its end. The rearrangement joins TRBV7-2 to TRBJ2-7; D gene unclear. V lost 4 bases and J 2 bases, leaving 3 bases between the germline ends. The CDR3 covers 11 residues. Germline values: CDR1 SGHTA, CDR2 FQGNSA. CDR3 in amino acids: CASSSPYEQYL. The CDR3 region has the DNA TGTGCCAGCAGCTCACCCTACGAGCAGTACTTA.

This clonotype was counted at least ten times. The rearrangement uses TRBV7-8 and TRBJ2-3; the D is unclear. This CDR3 has 15 amino acids. The V gene lost 3 bases and the J gene lost 4 bases, with 14 bases spanning the gap. The germline V gene encodes CDR1 SGHVS and CDR2 FQNEAQ. The CDR3 loop is CASSFDLTSADTQYF. In DNA form, the CDR3 reads TGTGCCAGCAGCTTCGACCTAACCTCGGCAGATACGCAGTATTTT. Full variable domain (missing parts from reference TRBV7-8 and TRBJ2-3): GAGVSQSPRYKVAKRGQDVALRCDPISGHVSLFWYQQALGQGPEFLTYFQNEAQLDKSGLPSDRFFAERPEGSVSTLKIQRTQQEDSAVYLCASSFDLTSADTQYFGPGTRLTVL.

The rearrangement links TRBV7-8 to TRBJ1-4; 8 bases line up with TRBD1. Germline V gene data show CDR1 as SGHVS and CDR2 as FQNEAQ. The CDR3 consists of 14 residues. Losses at the gene ends were 6 bases for V and 5 bases for J; bases not matched to a gene: 5. The CDR3 DNA reads as TGTGCCAGCAGTCCAGACAGGGGAAATGAAAAACTGTTTTTT. Its protein product is CASSPDRGNEKLFF.

The V and J genes are TRBV19 and TRBJ1-1, with TRBD1 as a possible D gene (5 bases). V was shortened by 5 bases and J by 0 bases, with 16 bases between the two germline ends. The V gene's germline CDR1 is LNHDA and CDR2 SQIVND (reference sequence). This CDR3 has 16 residues. The CDR3 spells CASSAGQGRLNTEAFF. CDR3 nucleotides: TGTGCCAGTAGTGCAGGGCAAGGGCGATTGAACACTGAAGCTTTCTTT.

The table lists this clonotype with many counts. The chain uses TRBV7-9 and TRBJ2-2; 7 bases are shared with TRBD2. V lost 5 bases and J lost 6; bases outside the gene matches: 12. The CDR3 consists of 16 residues. Germline CDR1 and CDR2: SEHNR and FQNEAQ (reference sequence). The CDR3 nucleotides read TGTGCCAGCAGCCCAGGCTCGCGGGAGTTCCCCGGGGAGCTGTTTTTT. This translates into CASSPGSREFPGELFF.

This clonotype was detected many times. The chain carries TRBV7-3 and TRBJ1-2, with D possibly matching TRBD1 (6 bases). The CDR3 loop spans 14 amino acids. Germline V gene data show CDR1 as SGHTA and CDR2 as FQGTGA. Trimming removed 4 bases from V and 7 bases from J, with 16 bases in between. The CDR3 loop is CASSSGHGGSGYTF. The CDR3 DNA reads as TGTGCCAGCAGCTCAGGACATGGGGGCAGTGGCTACACCTTC.

About this clonotype: A read error is possible here, since a much larger clone lies one base away. CDR3 nucleotides: TGTGCCAGCAGCGCTAGCACAGATACGCAGTATTTT. Amino acids: CASSASTDTQYF. The chain uses TRBV7-9 and TRBJ2-3; unclear D gene. V dropped 5 bases and J dropped 0 bases, with 3 bases sitting between them. The CDR3 consists of 12 residues. Germline V gene data show CDR1 as SEHNR and CDR2 as FQNEAQ (reference sequence).

In its sample, this clonotype was seen many times. This sequence joins TRBV12-5 and TRBJ1-2; D gene ambiguous. The V and J ends lost 3 bases and 10 bases respectively, with 9 bases between them. The CDR3 is made up of 11 amino acids. In germline, CDR1 is LGHNT, CDR2 FRNRAP. CDR3 protein: CASGLLADYTF. As DNA, the CDR3 is TGTGCTAGTGGTTTACTAGCCGACTACACCTTC. Full variable domain (rest looked up from reference TRBV12-5 and TRBJ1-2): DARVTQTPRHKVTEMGQEVTMRCQPILGHNTVFWYRQTMMQGLELLAYFRNRAPLDDSGMPKDRFSAEMPDATLATLKIQPSEPRDSAVYFCASGLLADYTFGSGTRLTVV.

Here the CDR3 reads CASATYRGTDTQYF. CDR3 DNA sequence: TGTGCCAGCGCAACCTATCGCGGCACAGATACGCAGTATTTT. The V call is TRBV14, the J call TRBJ2-3; D is ambiguous. Between the trimmed V and J ends, which lost 8 bases and 1 base, there was a span of 13 bases. The CDR3 is 14 amino acids. Germline-derived CDR1 and CDR2 are SGHDN and FVKESK. The complete variable domain, with remaining parts taken from reference TRBV14 and TRBJ2-3, reads EAGVTQFPSHSVIEKGQTVTLRCDPISGHDNLYWYRRVMGKEIKFLLHFVKESKQDESGMPNNRFLAERTGGTYSTLKVQPAELEDSGVYFCASATYRGTDTQYFGPGTRLTVL.

This clonotype has more than one count but fewer than ten. The chain couples TRBV20-1 to TRBJ1-5; 7 bases align to TRBD1. The CDR3 is 17 amino acids. With V trimmed by 0 bases and J by 3 bases, 11 bases remained unmatched. Germline CDR1 reads DFQATT; CDR2 reads SNEGSKA (reference sequence). The DNA for the CDR3 is TGCAGTGCTAGAGATACACAGGGGCGATCCTTCAATCAGCCCCAGCATTTT. This codes for CSARDTQGRSFNQPQHF.

This chain joins TRBV5-5 and TRBJ1-2; TRBD1 agrees at 8 bases. The germline V gene has CDR1 SGHKS and CDR2 YYEKEE (reference sequence). This CDR3 contains 15 residues. V dropped 3 bases and J dropped 7; count of bases not matched to a gene: 11. CDR3 protein: CASSYRQGAGLGYTF. CDR3 nucleotides: TGTGCCAGCAGCTACCGTCAGGGGGCGGGTCTTGGCTACACCTTC.

With respect to this clonotype: A much bigger clone sits one base away, suggesting this may be a read error. Because it lacks the conserved phenylalanine or tryptophan at the end, this CDR3 is likely a read error. The chain recombines TRBV25-1 with TRBJ2-7; the D call may be TRBD1 or TRBD2 (5 bases each). This CDR3 region has 14 residues. CDR1 MGHDK and CDR2 SYGVNS come from the germline V gene. V was shortened by 7 bases and J by 4 bases, with 17 bases between the two germline ends. CDR3: CASIPRGSIYEQYS. Here the CDR3 DNA reads TGTGCCAGCATCCCGAGGGGATCTATATACGAGCAGTACTCC.